In this sample, the clone carrying this TCR beta chain turned up a few times. What it binds is not known. This record belongs to a study of T-cell memory formation after mild COVID-19. This CDR3 comprises 15 residues. Germline-derived CDR1 and CDR2 are SEHNR and FQNEAQ (reference sequence). V gave up 4 bases and J gave up 3 bases, with 14 bases separating them. TCRdb fed the 5' RACE reads into MiXCR, producing one record per CDR3 protein. This table has 110,000 to 150,000 distinct CDR3 sequences, approximately 25% appearing once. The study's findings and limits: CD4+ contracting clones were mainly CM and EM; CD8+ ones, EMRA.

The chain has TRBV7-9 and TRBJ2-3, with D possibly being TRBD1 (5 bases). This sequence was found in an adult woman who had mild COVID-19 (a few samples of this study predate the infection). Cell type and time point are not known. Input material: PBMCs or a T cell subset sorted from them (not recorded which). CDR3 nucleotide sequence: TGTGCCAGCAGCTCGACACGACAGTCGACAGATACGCAGTATTTT. Residues: CASSSTRQSTDTQYF.